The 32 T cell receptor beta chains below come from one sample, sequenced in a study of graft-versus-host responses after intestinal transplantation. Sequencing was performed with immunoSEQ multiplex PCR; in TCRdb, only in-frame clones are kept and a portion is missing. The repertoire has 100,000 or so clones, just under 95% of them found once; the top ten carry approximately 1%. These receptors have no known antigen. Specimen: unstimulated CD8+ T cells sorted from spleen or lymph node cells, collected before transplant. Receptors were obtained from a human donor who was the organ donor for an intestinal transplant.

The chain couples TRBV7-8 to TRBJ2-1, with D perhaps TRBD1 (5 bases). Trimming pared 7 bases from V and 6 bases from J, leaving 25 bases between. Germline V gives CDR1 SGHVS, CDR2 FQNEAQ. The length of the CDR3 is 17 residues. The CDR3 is CASIPMSAGSGLNEQFF. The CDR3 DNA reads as TGTGCCAGCATCCCTATGTCAGCAGGGTCAGGCCTCAATGAGCAGTTCTTC.

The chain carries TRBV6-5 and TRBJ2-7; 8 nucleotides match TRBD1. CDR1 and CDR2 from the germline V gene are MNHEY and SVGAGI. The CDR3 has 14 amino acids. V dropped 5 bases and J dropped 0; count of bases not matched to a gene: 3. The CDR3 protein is CASSTGGISYEQYF. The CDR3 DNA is TGTGCCAGCAGTACAGGGGGGATCTCCTACGAGCAGTACTTC.

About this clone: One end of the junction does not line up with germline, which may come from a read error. CDR3 sequence: CASSLRGGPNEQFF. The CDR3 DNA is TGTGCTAGCAGCTTGCGGGGAGGCCCCAATGAGCAGTTCTTC. The rearrangement uses TRBV7-7 and TRBJ2-1, with D maybe TRBD2 (6 bases). This CDR3 has 14 amino acids. From germline, CDR1 is SSHAT and CDR2 FNYEAQ (reference sequence).

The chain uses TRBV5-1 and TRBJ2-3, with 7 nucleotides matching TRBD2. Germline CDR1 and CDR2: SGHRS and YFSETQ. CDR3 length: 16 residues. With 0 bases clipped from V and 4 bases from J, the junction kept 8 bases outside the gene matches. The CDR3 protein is CASSLVAGDPPDTQYF. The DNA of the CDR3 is TGCGCCAGCAGCTTGGTCGCGGGAGACCCCCCAGATACGCAGTATTTT. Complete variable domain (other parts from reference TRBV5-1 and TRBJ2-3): KAGVTQTPRYLIKTRGQQVTLSCSPISGHRSVSWYQQTPGQGLQFLFEYFSETQRNKGNFPGRFSGRQFSNSRSEMNVSTLELGDSALYLCASSLVAGDPPDTQYFGPGTRLTVL.

The chain's CDR3 is CASSLLLAGGVGETQYF. The CDR3 region has the DNA TGTGCCAGCAGCTTACTCCTAGCGGGGGGAGTAGGAGAGACCCAGTACTTC. The chain uses TRBV7-9 and TRBJ2-5, with TRBD2 identical over 11 bases. Trimming cost V 2 bases and J 4 bases; bases outside gene matches: 9. The CDR3 runs to 17 residues. CDR1 is SEHNR, CDR2 FQNEAQ, per germline (reference sequence).

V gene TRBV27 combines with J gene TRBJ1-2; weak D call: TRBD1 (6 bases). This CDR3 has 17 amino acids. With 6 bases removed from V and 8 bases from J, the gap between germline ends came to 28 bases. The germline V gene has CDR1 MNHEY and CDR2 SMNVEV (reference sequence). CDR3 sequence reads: CASRQVRTVLSLGGYTF. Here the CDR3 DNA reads TGTGCCAGCAGACAGGTCAGGACAGTCCTCTCCCTTGGGGGCTACACCTTC.

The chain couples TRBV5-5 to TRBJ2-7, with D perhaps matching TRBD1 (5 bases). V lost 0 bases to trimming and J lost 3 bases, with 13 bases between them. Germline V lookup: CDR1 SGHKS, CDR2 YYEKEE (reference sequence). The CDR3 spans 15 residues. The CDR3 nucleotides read TGTGCCAGCAGCTTGGTTGGGCCAGGGATCTACGAGCAGTACTTC. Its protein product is CASSLVGPGIYEQYF.

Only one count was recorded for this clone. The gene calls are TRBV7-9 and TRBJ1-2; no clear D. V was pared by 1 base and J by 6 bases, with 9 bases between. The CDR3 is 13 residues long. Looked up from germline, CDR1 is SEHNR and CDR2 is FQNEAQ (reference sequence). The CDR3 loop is CASSLDFLNGYTF. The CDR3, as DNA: TGTGCCAGCAGCTTAGACTTCTTAAATGGCTACACCTTC.

The CDR3 DNA follows: TGCGCCAGCAGCTTGGATTTAGCGGGGGGCCGCGAGCAGTTCTTC. It yields the protein CASSLDLAGGREQFF. The rearrangement uses TRBV5-1 and TRBJ2-1; 10 positions agree with TRBD2. After removal of 0 bases from V and 10 bases from J, the junction contained 7 bases not matched to a gene. The CDR3 runs to 15 residues. CDR1 is SGHRS, CDR2 YFSETQ, per germline.

CDR3 protein: CASTGTGLYEQYF. The CDR3 nucleotides read TGTGCCAGTACCGGGACAGGGCTATACGAGCAGTACTTC. The chain has TRBV19 and TRBJ2-7; the match to TRBD1 covers 9 bases. CDR3 length: 13 residues. V lost 7 bases to trimming and J lost 4 bases; unmatched junction nucleotides: 5. Per the germline V gene, CDR1 is LNHDA and CDR2 is SQIVND (reference sequence).

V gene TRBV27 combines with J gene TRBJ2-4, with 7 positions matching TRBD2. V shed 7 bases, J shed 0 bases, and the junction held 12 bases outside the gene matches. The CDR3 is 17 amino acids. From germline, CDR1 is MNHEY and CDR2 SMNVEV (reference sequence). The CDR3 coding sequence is TGTGCCAGCACCCCCTCCACTAGCGCGTTAGCCAAAAACATTCAGTACTTC. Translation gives CASTPSTSALAKNIQYF.

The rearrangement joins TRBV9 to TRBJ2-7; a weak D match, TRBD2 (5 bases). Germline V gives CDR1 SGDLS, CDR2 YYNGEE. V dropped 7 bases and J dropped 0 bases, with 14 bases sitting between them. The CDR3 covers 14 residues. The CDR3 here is CASAPWERSYEQYF. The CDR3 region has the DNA TGTGCCAGCGCCCCATGGGAGCGCTCCTACGAGCAGTACTTC. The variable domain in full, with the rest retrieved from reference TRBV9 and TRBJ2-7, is DSGVTQTPKHLITATGQRVTLRCSPRSGDLSVYWYQQSLDQGLQFLIQYYNGEERAKGNILERFSAQQFPDLHSELNLSSLELGDSALYFCASAPWERSYEQYFGPGTRLTVT.

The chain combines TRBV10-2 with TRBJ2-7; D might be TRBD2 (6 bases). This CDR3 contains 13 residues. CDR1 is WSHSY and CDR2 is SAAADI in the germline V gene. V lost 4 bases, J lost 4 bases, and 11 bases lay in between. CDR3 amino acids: CASSAGRNYEQYF. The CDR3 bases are TGCGCCAGCAGTGCGGGGAGGAATTACGAGCAGTACTTC.

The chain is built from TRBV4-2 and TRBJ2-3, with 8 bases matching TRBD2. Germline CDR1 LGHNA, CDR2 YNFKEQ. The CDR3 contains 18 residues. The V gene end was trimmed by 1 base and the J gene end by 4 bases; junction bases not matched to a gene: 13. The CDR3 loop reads CASSQGGSAGDVADTQYF. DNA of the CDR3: TGTGCCAGCAGCCAAGGAGGGTCAGCGGGAGATGTCGCAGATACGCAGTATTTT.

CDR3 DNA sequence: TGTGCCACCAGCAGAGATGTTAGCGGGGGTGATGAGCAGTTCTTC. Amino acids: CATSRDVSGGDEQFF. The rearrangement links TRBV15 to TRBJ2-1; 9 bases match TRBD2. The CDR3 runs to 15 residues. The germline gives CDR1 LNHNV, CDR2 YYDKDF (reference sequence). V gave up 0 bases and J gave up 8 bases; unmatched junction bases: 5.

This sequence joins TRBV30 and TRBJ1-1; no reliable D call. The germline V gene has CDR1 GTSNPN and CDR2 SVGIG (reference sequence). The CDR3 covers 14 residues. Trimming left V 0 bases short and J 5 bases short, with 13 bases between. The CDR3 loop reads CAWSVPGWKTEAFF. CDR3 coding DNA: TGTGCCTGGAGTGTACCGGGGTGGAAGACTGAAGCTTTCTTT.

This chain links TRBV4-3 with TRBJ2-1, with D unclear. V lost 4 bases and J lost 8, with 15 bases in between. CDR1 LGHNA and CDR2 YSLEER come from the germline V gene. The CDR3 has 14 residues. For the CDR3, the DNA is TGCGCCAGCAGCCCTACTAAGCCCTTCGATGAGCAGTTCTTC. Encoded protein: CASSPTKPFDEQFF.

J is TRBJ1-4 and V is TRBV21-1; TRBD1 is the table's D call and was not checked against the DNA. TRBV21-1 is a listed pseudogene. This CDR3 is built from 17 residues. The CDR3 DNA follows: TGTGCCAGCAGCCGTACCGGGACACTTGCAACTAATGAAAAACTGTTTTTT. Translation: CASSRTGTLATNEKLFF.

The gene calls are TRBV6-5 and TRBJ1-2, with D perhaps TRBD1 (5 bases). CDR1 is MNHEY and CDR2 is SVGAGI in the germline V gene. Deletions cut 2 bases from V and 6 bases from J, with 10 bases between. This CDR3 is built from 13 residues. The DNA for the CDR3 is TGTGCCAGCAGTTACGGGACTGCGGATGGCTACACCTTC. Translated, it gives CASSYGTADGYTF.

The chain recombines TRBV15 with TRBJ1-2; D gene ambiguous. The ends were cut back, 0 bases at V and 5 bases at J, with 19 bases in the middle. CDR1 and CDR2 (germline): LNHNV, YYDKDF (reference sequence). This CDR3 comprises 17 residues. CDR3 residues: CATSRDSQEAIRYGYTF. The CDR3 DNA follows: TGTGCCACCAGCAGAGATTCCCAAGAGGCGATTCGTTATGGCTACACCTTC.

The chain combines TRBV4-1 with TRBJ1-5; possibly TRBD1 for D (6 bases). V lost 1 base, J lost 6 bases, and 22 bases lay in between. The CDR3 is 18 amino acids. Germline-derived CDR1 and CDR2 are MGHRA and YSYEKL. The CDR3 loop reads CASSQVWAGVRSRQPQHF. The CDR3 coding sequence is TGCGCCAGCAGCCAAGTCTGGGCAGGGGTAAGGTCTCGTCAGCCCCAGCATTTT.

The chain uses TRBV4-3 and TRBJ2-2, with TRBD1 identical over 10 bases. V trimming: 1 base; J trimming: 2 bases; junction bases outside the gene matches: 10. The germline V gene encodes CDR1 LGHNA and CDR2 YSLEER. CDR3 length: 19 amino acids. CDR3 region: CASSQGGTGDFLNTGELFF. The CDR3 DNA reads TGCGCCAGCAGCCAAGGCGGGACAGGGGATTTTTTAAACACCGGGGAGCTGTTTTTT.

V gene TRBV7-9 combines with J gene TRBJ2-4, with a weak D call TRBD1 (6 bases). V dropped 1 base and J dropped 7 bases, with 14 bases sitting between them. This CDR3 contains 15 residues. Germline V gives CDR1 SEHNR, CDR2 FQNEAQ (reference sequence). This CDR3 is CASSLGPTGVNIQYF. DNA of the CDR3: TGTGCCAGCAGCTTAGGGCCGACAGGAGTCAACATTCAGTACTTC. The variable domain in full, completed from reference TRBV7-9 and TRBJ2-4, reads DTGVSQNPRHKITKRGQNVTFRCDPISEHNRLYWYRQTLGQGPEFLTYFQNEAQLEKSRLLSDRFSAERPKGSFSTLEIQRTEQGDSAMYLCASSLGPTGVNIQYFGAGTRLSVL.

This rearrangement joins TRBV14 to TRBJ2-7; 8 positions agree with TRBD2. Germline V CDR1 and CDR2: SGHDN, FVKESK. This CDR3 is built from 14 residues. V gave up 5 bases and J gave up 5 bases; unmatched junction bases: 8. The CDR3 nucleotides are TGTGCCAGCAGCTCCGCGGGGGGCAGGAACGAGCAGTACTTC. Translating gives CASSSAGGRNEQYF. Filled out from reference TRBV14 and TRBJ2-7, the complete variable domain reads EAGVTQFPSHSVIEKGQTVTLRCDPISGHDNLYWYRRVMGKEIKFLLHFVKESKQDESGMPNNRFLAERTGGTYSTLKVQPAELEDSGVYFCASSSAGGRNEQYFGPGTRLTVT.

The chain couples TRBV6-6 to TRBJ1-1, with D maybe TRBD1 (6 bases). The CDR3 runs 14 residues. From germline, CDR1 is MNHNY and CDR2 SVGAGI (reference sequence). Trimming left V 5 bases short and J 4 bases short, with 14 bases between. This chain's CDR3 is CASSHRERATEAFF. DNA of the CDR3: TGTGCCAGCAGTCACAGGGAAAGGGCCACTGAAGCTTTCTTT.

This chain's CDR3 is CASSPLRASGNTGELFF. DNA of the CDR3: TGTGCCAGCAGCCCACTCCGGGCTAGCGGGAACACCGGGGAGCTGTTTTTT. This sequence joins TRBV7-8 and TRBJ2-2; 7 bases match TRBD2. After removal of 5 bases from V and 1 base from J, the junction contained 10 bases not matched to a gene. Germline CDR1 SGHVS, CDR2 FQNEAQ. There are 17 residues in the CDR3. The complete variable domain, with remaining parts taken from reference TRBV7-8 and TRBJ2-2, reads GAGVSQSPRYKVAKRGQDVALRCDPISGHVSLFWYQQALGQGPEFLTYFQNEAQLDKSGLPSDRFFAERPEGSVSTLKIQRTQQEDSAVYLCASSPLRASGNTGELFFGEGSRLTVL.

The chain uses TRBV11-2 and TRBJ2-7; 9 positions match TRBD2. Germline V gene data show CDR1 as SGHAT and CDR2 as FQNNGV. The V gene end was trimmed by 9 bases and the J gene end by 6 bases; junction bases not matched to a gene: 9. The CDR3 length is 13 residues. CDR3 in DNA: TGTGCCAGTTTGGGCGGGAGGGTCGGCGAGCAGTACTTC. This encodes CASLGGRVGEQYF.

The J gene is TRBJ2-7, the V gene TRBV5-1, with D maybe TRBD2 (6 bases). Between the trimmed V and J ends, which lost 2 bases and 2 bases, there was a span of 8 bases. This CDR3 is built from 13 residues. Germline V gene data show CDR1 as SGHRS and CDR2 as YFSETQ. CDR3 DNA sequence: TGCGCCAGCAGCTTAGGAGGGACCTACGAGCAGTACTTC. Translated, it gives CASSLGGTYEQYF.

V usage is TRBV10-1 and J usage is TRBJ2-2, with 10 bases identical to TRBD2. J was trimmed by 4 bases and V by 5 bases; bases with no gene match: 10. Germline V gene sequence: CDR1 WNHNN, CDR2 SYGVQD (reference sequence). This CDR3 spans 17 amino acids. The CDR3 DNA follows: TGCGCCAGCAGTAGTTGGGGACTAGCGTCTGGCACCGGGGAGCTGTTTTTT. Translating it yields CASSSWGLASGTGELFF.

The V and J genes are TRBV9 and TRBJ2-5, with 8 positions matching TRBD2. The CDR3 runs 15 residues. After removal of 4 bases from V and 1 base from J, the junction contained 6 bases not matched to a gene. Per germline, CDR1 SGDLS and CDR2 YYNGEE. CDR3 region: CASSSGTSGQETQYF. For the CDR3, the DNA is TGTGCCAGCAGCTCTGGAACTAGCGGCCAAGAGACCCAGTACTTC.

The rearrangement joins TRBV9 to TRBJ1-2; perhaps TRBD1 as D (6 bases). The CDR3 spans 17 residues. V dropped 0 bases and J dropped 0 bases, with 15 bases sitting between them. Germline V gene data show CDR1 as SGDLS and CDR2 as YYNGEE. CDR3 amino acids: CASSVEPETGANYGYTF. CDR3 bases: TGTGCCAGCAGCGTAGAGCCAGAGACAGGAGCTAACTATGGCTACACCTTC.

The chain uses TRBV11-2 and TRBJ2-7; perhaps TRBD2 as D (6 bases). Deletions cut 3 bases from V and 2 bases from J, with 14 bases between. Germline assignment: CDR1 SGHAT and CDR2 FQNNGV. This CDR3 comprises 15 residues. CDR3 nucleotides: TGTGCCAGCAGCTTCGGGGACTGGACCCCCTACGAGCAGTACTTC. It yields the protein CASSFGDWTPYEQYF.